These 20 T cell receptor beta chains originate from one sample sequenced in a study of beta chain features in type 1 diabetes (dated by TCRdb to 2017 to 2018). Receptors were amplified or captured by the immunoSEQ multiplex PCR assay. The High Capacity cDNA Reverse Transcription Kit was used to reverse transcribe all of the isolated RNA, meaning that expressed TCRB transcripts were what got sequenced. TCRdb limited this immuneACCESS table to in-frame rearrangements with V and J called. A share of clones is missing; checked studies link under half to unresolved V genes, and the rest is unexplained. The sample table holds 970,000 or so clones, of which 17% were seen once. The top ten clones comprise 0.02% to 0.025% of the sample. The sample taken for sequencing was naive CD4+ T cells from blood. According to the study, the label for this sample's cell subset or site signals: true naive CD4+ T cells. The source is a woman aged 18-29 years in good health.

There are a few counts of this clone. J is TRBJ2-5 and V is TRBV11-2; 9 nucleotides agree with TRBD1. The J call could be wrong; TRBJ2-7 is a better fit for the DNA end. CDR1 and CDR2 (germline): SGHAT, FQNNGV. The CDR3 contains 14 residues. This CDR3 reads CASSSGTGWYEQYF. CDR3 bases: TGTGCCAGCAGCAGCGGGACAGGGTGGTACGAGCAGTACTTC.

V gene TRBV19 combines with J gene TRBJ2-3; perhaps TRBD2 as D (6 bases). The CDR3 extends over 14 amino acids. CDR1 and CDR2 from the germline V gene are LNHDA and SQIVND (reference sequence). V gave up 3 bases and J gave up 4 bases, with 11 bases separating them. CDR3 DNA sequence: TGTGCCAGTAGTATGGTCGGGAGTGCAGATACGCAGTATTTT. Encoded protein: CASSMVGSADTQYF.

The rearrangement links TRBV5-4 to TRBJ2-7; 13 nucleotides agree with TRBD2. CDR3 length equals 15 residues. The ends lost 4 bases at V and 7 bases at J; junction bases unmatched: 8. CDR1 and CDR2 from the germline V gene are SGHNT and YYREEE (reference sequence). The CDR3 region has the DNA TGTGCCAGCAGCCCCAGGACTAGCGGGAGAGGGGAGCAGTACTTC. This encodes CASSPRTSGRGEQYF.

The chain carries TRBV28 and TRBJ2-2, with 8 nucleotides matching TRBD2. Germline loops: CDR1 MDHEN, CDR2 SYDVKM. V shed 6 bases, J shed 3 bases, and the junction held 9 bases outside the gene matches. This CDR3 has 16 amino acids. CDR3 residues: CASSPADSGDTGELFF. The CDR3 nucleotides read TGTGCCAGCAGCCCGGCGGATAGCGGGGACACCGGGGAGCTGTTTTTT.

The chain has TRBV15 and TRBJ2-2; the match to TRBD2 covers 11 bases. The V gene's germline CDR1 is LNHNV and CDR2 YYDKDF (reference sequence). With V trimmed by 11 bases and J by 7 bases, 6 bases remained unmatched. CDR3 length: 13 residues. CDR3 residues: CASSGRYGGELFF. For the CDR3, the DNA is TGTGCCTCTAGCGGGAGGTATGGCGGGGAGCTGTTTTTT.

A word on this clone: The junction and the germline gene differ at one end; a read error may be behind it. This chain links TRBV15 with TRBJ2-3; TRBD2 might be the D (5 bases). The germline V gene has CDR1 LNHNV and CDR2 YYDKDF (reference sequence). The CDR3 consists of 15 residues. The CDR3 reads CATSRDRPSTNTQYF. The CDR3 region has the DNA TGTGCCACCAGCAGAGACAGACCTAGCACAAATACGCAGTATTTT. Combining the CDR3 with reference TRBV15 and TRBJ2-3 gives the whole variable domain DAMVIQNPRYQVTQFGKPVTLSCSQTLNHNVMYWYQQKSSQAPKLLFHYYDKDFNNEADTPDNFQSRRPNTSFCFLDIRSPGLGDTAMYLCATSRDRPSTNTQYFGPGTRLTVL.

In this sample, this clone turned up a few times. The chain carries TRBV4-3 and TRBJ1-5; D not resolved. From germline, CDR1 is LGHNA and CDR2 YSLEER. Trimming stripped 0 bases from V and 7 bases from J, with 7 bases between. The CDR3 is 13 residues long. This CDR3 is CASSQDRNQPQHF. The DNA for the CDR3 is TGCGCCAGCAGCCAAGACAGGAACCAGCCCCAGCATTTT.

The chain has TRBV19 and TRBJ2-7; TRBD1 or TRBD2 may be the D gene (6 bases each). The CDR3 is 16 amino acids. V was pared by 6 bases and J by 3 bases, with 21 bases between. Germline CDR1 reads LNHDA; CDR2 reads SQIVND (reference sequence). CDR3 in DNA: TGTGCCAGTAGACGTGGAGGGGGAAGCGAACTCTACGAGCAGTACTTC. Its translation is CASRRGGGSELYEQYF.

CDR3 in amino acids: CASSLAYIQYF. The DNA of the CDR3 is TGTGCCAGCAGCTTAGCGTACATTCAGTACTTC. The chain uses TRBV7-2 and TRBJ2-4; D remains ambiguous. This CDR3 region has 11 residues. V was trimmed by 0 bases and J by 8 bases, leaving 2 bases between them. Germline CDR1 SGHTA, CDR2 FQGNSA.

This clone was observed a handful of times. CDR3: CASSQRLTGSAGANVLTF. CDR3 nucleotide sequence: TGTGCCAGCAGCCAACGCCTGACAGGGTCAGCTGGGGCCAACGTCCTGACTTTC. V is TRBV4-2 and J is TRBJ2-6; 7 nucleotides align to TRBD1. The V gene end was trimmed by 2 bases and the J gene end by 2 bases; junction bases not matched to a gene: 9. Germline values: CDR1 LGHNA, CDR2 YNFKEQ. The CDR3 totals 18 residues.

This sequence joins TRBV27 and TRBJ2-1; 7 bases agree with TRBD1. This CDR3 spans 15 amino acids. Looked up from germline, CDR1 is MNHEY and CDR2 is SMNVEV (reference sequence). Trimming took 6 bases from V and 4 from J; bases not matched to a gene: 9. The CDR3 DNA sequence: TGTGCCAGCAGGGTACAGGGGCGATTTTACAATGAGCAGTTCTTC. It specifies CASRVQGRFYNEQFF.

This clone was seen more than once but under ten times. The chain joins TRBV6-5 to TRBJ2-7; unclear D gene. This CDR3 region has 15 residues. Germline loops: CDR1 MNHEY, CDR2 SVGAGI. The V gene lost 7 bases and the J gene lost 1 base, with 17 bases spanning the gap. In nucleotides, the CDR3 is TGTGCCAGCATTGGTGGACCGACTGATTCCTACGAGCAGTACTTC. It yields the protein CASIGGPTDSYEQYF.

In regard to this clone: At the DNA level, this CDR3 is encoded by other sequences in the same sample as well. J is TRBJ1-4 and V is TRBV6-5; perhaps TRBD1 as D (5 bases). V was cut by 0 bases and J by 9 bases, with 11 bases left in between. This CDR3 is built from 14 residues. The germline gives CDR1 MNHEY, CDR2 SVGAGI. The DNA of the CDR3 is TGTGCCAGCAGTTACTCGGAGCAGGGAAAAAAACTGTTTTTT. Translated: CASSYSEQGKKLFF.

This clone was counted a few times. Within the sample, other DNA sequences also encode this same CDR3. The V gene is TRBV19, the J gene TRBJ2-2, with D unresolved. The germline V gene encodes CDR1 LNHDA and CDR2 SQIVND (reference sequence). With 6 bases removed from V and 1 base from J, the gap between germline ends came to 6 bases. This CDR3 has 13 residues. CDR3 DNA: TGTGCCAGTAGATGGGGGAACACCGGGGAGCTGTTTTTT. This encodes CASRWGNTGELFF.

V usage is TRBV4-3 and J usage is TRBJ2-3; D gene uncertain. The CDR3 runs 15 residues. V was pared by 0 bases and J by 0 bases, with 7 bases between. Germline values: CDR1 LGHNA, CDR2 YSLEER. The DNA of the CDR3 is TGCGCCAGCAGCCAAGAGGGCGTCAGCACAGATACGCAGTATTTT. This translates into CASSQEGVSTDTQYF.

This clone was observed a handful of times. V usage is TRBV15 and J usage is TRBJ2-7; D unclear. V shed 1 base and J shed 4 bases, with 8 bases lying between them. The germline CDR1 and CDR2 sequences are LNHNV and YYDKDF (reference sequence). CDR3 length: 13 residues. CDR3 nucleotide sequence: TGTGCCACCAGCAGAGTTACGGCGTACGAGCAGTACTTC. Translating gives CATSRVTAYEQYF.

About this clone: Different DNA sequences within this sample yield the same CDR3. The rearrangement joins TRBV28 to TRBJ2-1, with no clear D. Trimming took off 7 bases at V and 0 bases at J, with 10 bases between the two ends. Germline V gene data show CDR1 as MDHEN and CDR2 as SYDVKM. The CDR3 runs 14 residues. Here the CDR3 DNA reads TGTGCCAGCACTCCGGCGAGCTCCTACAATGAGCAGTTCTTC. Translating it yields CASTPASSYNEQFF.

This clone appeared a few times. The chain links TRBV11-2 to TRBJ2-1, with D hard to call. V was shortened by 5 bases and J by 3 bases, with 11 bases between the two germline ends. The CDR3 contains 14 residues. Germline CDR1 reads SGHAT; CDR2 reads FQNNGV. The CDR3 is CASSPHSSYNEQFF. CDR3 nucleotides: TGTGCCAGCAGCCCCCATAGTAGCTACAATGAGCAGTTCTTC.

The V gene is TRBV28, the J gene TRBJ1-2; unclear D gene. Germline V CDR1 and CDR2: MDHEN, SYDVKM. This CDR3 contains 14 residues. Trimming left V 5 bases short and J 4 bases short, with 14 bases between. The CDR3 here is CASSEGRGAYGYTF. The CDR3 nucleotides read TGTGCCAGCAGTGAAGGACGCGGTGCCTATGGCTACACCTTC.

This clone was seen a few times. The J gene is TRBJ2-1, the V gene TRBV14; D call uncertain. Per the germline V gene, CDR1 is SGHDN and CDR2 is FVKESK. V lost 1 base and J lost 6, with 10 bases in between. The CDR3 extends over 14 amino acids. The DNA for the CDR3 is TGTGCCAGCAGCCAAGGAAGACGGAGCAATGAGCAGTTCTTC. Protein product: CASSQGRRSNEQFF.